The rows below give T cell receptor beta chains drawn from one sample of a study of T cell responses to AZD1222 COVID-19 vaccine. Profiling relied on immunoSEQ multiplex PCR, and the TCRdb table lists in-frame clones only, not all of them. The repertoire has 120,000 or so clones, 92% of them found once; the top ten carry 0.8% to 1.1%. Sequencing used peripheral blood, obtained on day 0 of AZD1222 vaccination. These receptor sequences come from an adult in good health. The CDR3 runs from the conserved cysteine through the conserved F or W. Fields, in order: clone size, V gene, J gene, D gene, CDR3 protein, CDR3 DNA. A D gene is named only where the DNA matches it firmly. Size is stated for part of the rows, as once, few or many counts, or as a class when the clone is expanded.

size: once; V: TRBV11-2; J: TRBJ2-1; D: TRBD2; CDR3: CASSDIRAGVAEQFF; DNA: TGTGCCAGCAGCGATATTCGTGCGGGAGTGGCTGAGCAGTTCTTC
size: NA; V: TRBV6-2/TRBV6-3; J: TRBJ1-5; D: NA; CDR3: CASSYQGNQPQHF; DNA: TGTGCCAGCAGTTACCAGGGAAACCAGCCCCAGCATTTT
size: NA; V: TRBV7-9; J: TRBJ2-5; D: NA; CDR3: CASSLGGQETQYF; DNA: TGTGCCAGCAGCTTAGGGGGCCAAGAGACCCAGTACTTC
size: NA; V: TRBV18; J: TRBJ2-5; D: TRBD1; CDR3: CASSPGTVETQYF; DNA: TGTGCCAGCTCACCGGGGACAGTTGAGACCCAGTACTTC
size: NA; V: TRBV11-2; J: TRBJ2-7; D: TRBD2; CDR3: CASTINPGRGYEQYF; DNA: TGTGCCAGCACTATAAACCCAGGGCGGGGGTACGAGCAGTACTTC
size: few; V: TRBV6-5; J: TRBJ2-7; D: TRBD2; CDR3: CASSYSGLAEGYEQYF; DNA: TGTGCCAGCAGTTACTCTGGACTAGCGGAAGGCTACGAGCAGTACTTC
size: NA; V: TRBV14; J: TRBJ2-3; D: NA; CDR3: CASSQNRIRTDTQYF; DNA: TGTGCCAGCAGCCAGAACAGAATTCGCACAGATACGCAGTATTTT
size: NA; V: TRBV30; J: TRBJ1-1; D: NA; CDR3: CAWSVGVAGAFF; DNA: TGTGCCTGGAGTGTAGGAGTTGCCGGGGCTTTCTTT
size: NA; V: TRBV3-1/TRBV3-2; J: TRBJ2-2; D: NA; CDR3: CASSQGVPGTGELFF; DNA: TGTGCCAGCAGCCAAGGCGTTCCGGGGACCGGGGAGCTGTTTTTT
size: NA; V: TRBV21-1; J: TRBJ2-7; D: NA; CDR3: CASSLLVLTGGGIGDEQYF; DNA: TGTGCCAGCAGCCTCCTTGTCTTGACGGGAGGTGGTATCGGCGACGAGCAGTACTTC
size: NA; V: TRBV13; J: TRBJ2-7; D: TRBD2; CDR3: CASSLEGGVAGDYEQYF; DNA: TGTGCCAGCAGCTTAGAGGGGGGGGTAGCGGGAGACTACGAGCAGTACTTC
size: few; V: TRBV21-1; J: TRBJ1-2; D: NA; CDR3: CASGVVQGNYGYTF; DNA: TGTGCCAGCGGGGTCGTACAGGGTAACTATGGCTACACCTTC
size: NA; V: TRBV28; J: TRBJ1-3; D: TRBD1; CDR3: CASSSGGFGNTIYF; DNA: TGTGCCAGCAGTTCAGGGGGTTTTGGAAACACCATATATTTT
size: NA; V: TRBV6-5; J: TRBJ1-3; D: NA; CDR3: CASSQGGVSGNTIYF; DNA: TGTGCCAGCAGCCAAGGGGGGGTGTCTGGAAACACCATATATTTT
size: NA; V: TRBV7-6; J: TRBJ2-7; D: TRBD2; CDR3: CASSSRTSALSYEQYF; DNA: TGTGCCAGCAGCTCTAGAACTAGCGCTCTCTCCTACGAGCAGTACTTC
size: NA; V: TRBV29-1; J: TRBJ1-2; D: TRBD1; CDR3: CSVEGRTGSNYGYTF; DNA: TGCAGCGTTGAAGGGAGGACAGGGTCTAACTATGGCTACACCTTC
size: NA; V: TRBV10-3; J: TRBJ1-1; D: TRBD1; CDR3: CAITKQGGTEAFF; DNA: TGTGCCATCACCAAACAGGGGGGCACTGAAGCTTTCTTT